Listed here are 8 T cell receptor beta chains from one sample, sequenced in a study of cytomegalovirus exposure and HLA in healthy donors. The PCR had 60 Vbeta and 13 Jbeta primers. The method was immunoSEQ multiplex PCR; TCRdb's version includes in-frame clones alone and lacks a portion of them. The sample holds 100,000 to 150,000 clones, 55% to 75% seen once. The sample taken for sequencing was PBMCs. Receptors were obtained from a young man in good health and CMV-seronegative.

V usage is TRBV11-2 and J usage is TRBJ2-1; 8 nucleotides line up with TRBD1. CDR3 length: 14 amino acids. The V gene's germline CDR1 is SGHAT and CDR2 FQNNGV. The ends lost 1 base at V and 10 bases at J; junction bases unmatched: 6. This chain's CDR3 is CASSLGTGTYEQFF. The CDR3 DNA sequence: TGTGCCAGCAGCTTAGGGACAGGGACTTACGAGCAGTTCTTC. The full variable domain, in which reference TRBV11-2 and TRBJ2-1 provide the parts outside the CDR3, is EAGVAQSPRYKIIEKRQSVAFWCNPISGHATLYWYQQILGQGPKLLIQFQNNGVVDDSQLPKDRFSAERLKGVDSTLKIQPAKLEDSAVYLCASSLGTGTYEQFFGPGTRLTVL.

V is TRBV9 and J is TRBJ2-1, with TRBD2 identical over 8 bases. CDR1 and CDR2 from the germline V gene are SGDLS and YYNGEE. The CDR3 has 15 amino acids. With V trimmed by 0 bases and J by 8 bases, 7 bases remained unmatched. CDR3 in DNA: TGTGCCAGCAGCGTAGCGATAGCGGGGCTCCATGAGCAGTTCTTC. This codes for CASSVAIAGLHEQFF.

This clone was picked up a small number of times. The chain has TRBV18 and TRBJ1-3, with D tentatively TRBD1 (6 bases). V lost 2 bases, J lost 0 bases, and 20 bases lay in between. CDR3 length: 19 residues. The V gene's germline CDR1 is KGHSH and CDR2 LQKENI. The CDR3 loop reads CASSPTFLTRQDSGNTIYF. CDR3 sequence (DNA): TGTGCCAGCTCACCAACCTTCCTGACCCGACAGGACTCTGGAAACACCATATATTTT. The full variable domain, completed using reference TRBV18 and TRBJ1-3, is NAGVMQNPRHLVRRRGQEARLRCSPMKGHSHVYWYRQLPEEGLKFMVYLQKENIIDESGMPKERFSAEFPKEGPSILRIQQVVRGDSAAYFCASSPTFLTRQDSGNTIYFGEGSWLTVV.

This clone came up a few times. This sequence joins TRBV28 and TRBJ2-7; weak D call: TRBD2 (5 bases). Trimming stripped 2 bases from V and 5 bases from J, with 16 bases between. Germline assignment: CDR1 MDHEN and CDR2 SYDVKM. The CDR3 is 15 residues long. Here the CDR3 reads CASSLNVAAGHEQYF. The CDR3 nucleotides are TGTGCCAGCAGTTTAAACGTGGCGGCGGGTCACGAGCAGTACTTC.

The CDR3 loop reads CASSGTSGGASEQFF. Here the CDR3 DNA reads TGTGCCAGCAGTGGAACTAGCGGGGGGGCAAGTGAGCAGTTCTTC. The chain couples TRBV25-1 to TRBJ2-1, with TRBD2 matching 13 bases. In germline, CDR1 is MGHDK, CDR2 SYGVNS. This CDR3 contains 15 residues. Trimming cost V 4 bases and J 9 bases; bases outside gene matches: 6. Filled out from reference TRBV25-1 and TRBJ2-1, the complete variable domain reads EADIYQTPRYLVIGTGKKITLECSQTMGHDKMYWYQQDPGMELHLIHYSYGVNSTEKGDLSSESTVSRIRTEHFPLTLESARPSHTSQYLCASSGTSGGASEQFFGPGTRLTVL.

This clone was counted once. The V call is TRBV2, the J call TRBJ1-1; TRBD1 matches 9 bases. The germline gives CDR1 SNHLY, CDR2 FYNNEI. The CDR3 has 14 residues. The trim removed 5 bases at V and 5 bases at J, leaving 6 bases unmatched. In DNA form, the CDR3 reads TGTGCCAGCAGTTACAGGGGGCCCGGGACTGAAGCTTTCTTT. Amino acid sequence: CASSYRGPGTEAFF.

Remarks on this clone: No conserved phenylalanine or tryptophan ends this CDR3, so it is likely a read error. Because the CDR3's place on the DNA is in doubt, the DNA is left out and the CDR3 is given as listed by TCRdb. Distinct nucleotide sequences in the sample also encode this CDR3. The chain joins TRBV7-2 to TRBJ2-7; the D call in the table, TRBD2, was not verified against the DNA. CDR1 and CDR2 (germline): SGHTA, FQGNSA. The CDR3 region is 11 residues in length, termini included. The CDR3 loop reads CASSPSRGAHY.

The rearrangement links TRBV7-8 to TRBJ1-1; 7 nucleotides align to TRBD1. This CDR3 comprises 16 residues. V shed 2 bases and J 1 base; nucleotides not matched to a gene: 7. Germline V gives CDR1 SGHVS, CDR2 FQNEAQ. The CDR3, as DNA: TGTGCCAGCAGCTTACTACCGAGACAGGGGAACACTGAAGCTTTCTTT. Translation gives CASSLLPRQGNTEAFF. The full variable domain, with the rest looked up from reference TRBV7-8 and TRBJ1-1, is GAGVSQSPRYKVAKRGQDVALRCDPISGHVSLFWYQQALGQGPEFLTYFQNEAQLDKSGLPSDRFFAERPEGSVSTLKIQRTQQEDSAVYLCASSLLPRQGNTEAFFGQGTRLTVV.